This TCR beta chain is drawn from a study of cytomegalovirus exposure and HLA in healthy donors. The overall study: Of the donors genotyped, several hundred in all, about 80% fell in the Caucasian-associated ancestry cluster.

Study observations and caveats: Some V segments, TRBV6-2 and TRBV6-3 among them, were indistinguishable and were therefore excluded.

This clone was picked up one time. Its matching antigen is unknown. The PCR employed 60 Vbeta primers together with 13 Jbeta primers. Sequencing used immunoSEQ multiplex PCR; TCRdb keeps in-frame clones, though not all of them. The sample shows 150,000 to 200,000 clones, around 80% of them seen only once. V shed 3 bases and J shed 0 bases, with 24 bases lying between them. The CDR3 has 21 residues. Germline loops: CDR1 LNHNV, CDR2 YYDKDF (reference sequence). This TCR derives from a woman aged 30 to 39 in good health and CMV-seropositive. The chain is built from TRBV15 and TRBJ2-6; weak D call: TRBD1 (6 bases). Sample: PBMCs. The CDR3 nucleotides read TGTGCCACCAGCAGCCCTCTCCCTGCCAGGGGCCGCCCCTCTGGGGCCAACGTCCTGACTTTC. Residues: CATSSPLPARGRPSGANVLTF.